The sequence of this TCR beta chain was determined in a study of shared clonotypes between healthy human individuals. The CDR3 consists of 14 residues. Germline lookup yields CDR1 SGHVS and CDR2 FQNEAQ. V lost 5 bases to trimming and J lost 4 bases; unmatched junction nucleotides: 4. Regarding the study as a whole: Memory subsets generally showed lower estimated richness than naive subsets. Generation probabilities were higher for clonotypes shared across all four sorted-subset donors than for unshared ones. Naive CD4 clonotype sharing across several donors was 4.5% to 6%.

Of note for this clone: Its target is not known.

This table comes from immunoSEQ multiplex PCR, and its TCRdb copy is limited to in-frame clones, with some not included. The sample yields approximately 2.4 million clones, approximately 94% seen once. Sequencing was performed on naive CD4+ T cells sorted from blood. The subset denotes: CD45RA+ positively selected. V usage is TRBV7-8 and J usage is TRBJ1-2; 10 bases agree with TRBD1. The TCR was taken from a man in his late teens or twenties in good health. CDR3 sequence (DNA): TGTGCCAGCAGCCCCAGACAGGGGGCCTATGGCTACACCTTC. This codes for CASSPRQGAYGYTF.